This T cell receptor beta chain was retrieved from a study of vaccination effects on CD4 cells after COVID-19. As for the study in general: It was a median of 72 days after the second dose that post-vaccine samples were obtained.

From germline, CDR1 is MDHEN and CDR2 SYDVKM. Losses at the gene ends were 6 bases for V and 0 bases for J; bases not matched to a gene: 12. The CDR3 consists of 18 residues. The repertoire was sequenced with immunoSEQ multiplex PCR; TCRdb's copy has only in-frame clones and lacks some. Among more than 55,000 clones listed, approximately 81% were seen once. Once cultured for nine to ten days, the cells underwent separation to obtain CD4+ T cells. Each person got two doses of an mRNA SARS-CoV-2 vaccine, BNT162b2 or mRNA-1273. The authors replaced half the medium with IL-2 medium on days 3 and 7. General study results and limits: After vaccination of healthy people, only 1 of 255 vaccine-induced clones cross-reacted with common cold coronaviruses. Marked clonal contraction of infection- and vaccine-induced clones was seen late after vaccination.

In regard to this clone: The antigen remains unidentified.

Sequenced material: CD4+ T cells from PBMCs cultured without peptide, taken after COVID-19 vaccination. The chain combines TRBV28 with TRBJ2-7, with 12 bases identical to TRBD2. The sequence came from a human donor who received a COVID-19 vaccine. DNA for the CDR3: TGTGCCAGCAGCCTTACTCCGGGACTAGCGGGCCTCTCCTACGAGCAGTACTTC. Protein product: CASSLTPGLAGLSYEQYF.